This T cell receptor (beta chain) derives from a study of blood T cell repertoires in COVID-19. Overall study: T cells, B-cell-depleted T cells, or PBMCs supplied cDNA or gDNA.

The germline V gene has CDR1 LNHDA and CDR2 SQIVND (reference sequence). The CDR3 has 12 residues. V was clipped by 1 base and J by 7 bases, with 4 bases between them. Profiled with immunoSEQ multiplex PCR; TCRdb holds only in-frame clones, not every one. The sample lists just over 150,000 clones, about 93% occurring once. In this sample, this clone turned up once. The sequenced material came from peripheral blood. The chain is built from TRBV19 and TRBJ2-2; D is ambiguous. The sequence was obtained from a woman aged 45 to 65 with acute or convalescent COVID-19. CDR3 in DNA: TGTGCCAGTAGTATAGGCGGCGGGGAGCTGTTTTTT. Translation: CASSIGGGELFF.